The clone carrying this T cell receptor beta chain was counted a single time. As yet, its antigen is unknown. Trimming took off 3 bases at V and 4 bases at J, with 9 bases between the two ends. This CDR3 region has 13 residues. Germline V lookup: CDR1 LNHNV, CDR2 YYDKDF (reference sequence). This sample was included in a study of blood T cells in healthy people across ages. Next came a second PCR, run for about 7 to 12 cycles, which used a sample-barcoded 5' primer along with a J-beta primer mix. Each cDNA was tagged by a template-switch adaptor containing 12 random nucleotides. TCRdb re-called the 5' RACE reads through MiXCR, storing one row per CDR3 protein. The sample shows over 600,000 distinct CDR3 sequences, around a fifth of them seen only once. Study-wide findings and caveats: Donor CMV status was unknown, possibly confounding expanded clonotype changes.

Peripheral blood, around 9.4 milliliters per donor, was collected. Extracted total RNA amounted to at least 5.5 micrograms for each sample. This chain links TRBV15 with TRBJ2-5, with a weak D call TRBD1 (6 bases). The source of this sequence is a man between 65 and 85 years old in good health. The sample comprised blood. For the CDR3, the DNA is TGTGCCACCAGCAGGGGACATAGAGAGACCCAGTACTTC. Protein sequence: CATSRGHRETQYF.